This TCR beta chain stems from a study of shared clonotypes between healthy human individuals. Study-wide background: Donors were a couple of women and a few men aged 18 to 49. For every donor, three CD4 naive, three CD4 memory, two CD8 naive and one CD8 memory plates were used.

In regard to this clone: Its target is not known.

Notes on the study in general: Clonotype sharing among donors, it was expected, would be affected by sequencing depth. Clonotypes that were shared across several donors made up around 5% of naive CD4 clonotypes.

CDR1 and CDR2 (germline): GTSNPN, SVGIG (reference sequence). V shed 3 bases and J 5 bases; nucleotides not matched to a gene: 10. The CDR3 is made up of 15 amino acids. The data were produced by immunoSEQ multiplex PCR, yet TCRdb's version contains in-frame clones alone and is incomplete. Found here are under 850,000 clones, around 70% of them singletons; the top ten hold under 2%. The specimen sequenced was memory CD4+ T cells sorted from blood. The subset: CD45RA-negative fraction. This clonotype was sampled from a woman younger than 45 in good health. The chain joins TRBV30 to TRBJ2-5, with 9 positions matching TRBD1. The CDR3 protein is CAWSFGTGIVETQYF. Written as DNA, the CDR3 is TGTGCCTGGAGCTTCGGGACAGGGATTGTGGAGACCCAGTACTTC.